The rows below give T cell receptor beta chains drawn from one sample of a study of T-cell reconstitution after alpha-beta-depleted transplantation in children. TCRdb re-derived calls from the PCR reads in MiXCR, one entry per CDR3 protein. The sample shows 250,000 to 300,000 distinct CDR3 sequences, roughly 7.8% of them seen only once. The sequences come from peripheral blood, collected 360 days after TCRalphabeta/CD19-depleted stem cell transplant. The receptors originated from a female patient between 2 and 10 years old who had a stem cell transplant for Fanconi anemia, so the T cells may come from the graft donor. CDR3s include the opening cysteine and the closing phenylalanine or tryptophan. A row's size may be missing; if present it is once, few, many or a size class.

size,J,V,CDR3
many,TRBJ1-2,TRBV20-1,CSARVALVGGYTF
many,TRBJ2-1,TRBV27,CASSPGQGNNEQFF
many,TRBJ2-7,TRBV12-3/TRBV12-4,CASSMGQAYEQYF
.,TRBJ2-2,TRBV10-3,CAISWPSGGALNTGELFF
many,TRBJ1-2,TRBV29-1,CSVDYRGQGDYGYTF
many,TRBJ2-3,TRBV9,CASSAGLPDTQYF
.,TRBJ2-1,TRBV4-3,CASSQGYRGDEQFF
.,TRBJ1-5,TRBV5-6,CASSLQEGLPQHF
few,TRBJ1-6,TRBV4-2,CASSRQGSYNSPLHF
.,TRBJ1-4,TRBV7-8,CASRPSRVATNEKLFF
many,TRBJ2-3,TRBV11-2,CASSPQLAGSTDTQYF
many,TRBJ2-2,TRBV18,CASSSILPGGGTGELFF
many,TRBJ2-5,TRBV15,CATSREGTAQETQYF
.,TRBJ2-2,TRBV14,CASSPAAGHGTGELFF
many,TRBJ2-1,TRBV29-1,CSVGDFYNEQFF
.,TRBJ1-1,TRBV13,CASTPQGEAFF
few,TRBJ1-5,TRBV7-8,CASSARDFTNQPQHF
.,TRBJ1-2,TRBV5-1,CASSLIPGNSYGYTF
.,TRBJ1-6,TRBV10-3,CAIRQIENSPLHF
many,TRBJ2-7,TRBV7-3,CASSLTNGYEQYF
.,TRBJ2-3,TRBV6-2/TRBV6-3,CASSLRAGLGFTDTQYF
many,TRBJ2-2,TRBV3-1,CASSPDLIGELFF
many,TRBJ2-5,TRBV27,CASRISLYQETQYF
few,TRBJ1-5,TRBV28,CASRLSRQPQHF
many,TRBJ2-1,TRBV24-1,CATSEYRGNSYNEQFF
.,TRBJ1-5,TRBV28,CASSSSTGSGSNQPQHF
.,TRBJ1-5,TRBV28,CASNGHGQPQHF
.,TRBJ1-1,TRBV3-1,CASSVHPAGVSTEAFF
few,TRBJ2-1,TRBV20-1,CSARDPGSGGGVHEQFF
many,TRBJ2-1,TRBV5-1,CASSLMGLRVDEQFF
once,TRBJ2-1,TRBV24-1,CATSDFPSGEYNEQFF
.,TRBJ1-1,TRBV7-6,CASSLSEWNTEAFF
many,TRBJ2-7,TRBV20-1,CSARASGRSYEQYF
many,TRBJ2-1,TRBV27,CASSLLGTGTYNEQFF
many,TRBJ1-1,TRBV4-3,CASSQLWAGYTEAFF
.,TRBJ2-2,TRBV21-1,CASSTQQGIDFDTGELFF
.,TRBJ2-3,TRBV4-3,CASSRGDRYTDTQYF
many,TRBJ2-3,TRBV4-1,CASSQDGRNTQYF
many,TRBJ1-3,TRBV7-6,CASSSRDGTFLPSGNTIYF
few,TRBJ2-2,TRBV21-1,CASSNRGRKNTGELFF
.,TRBJ2-7,TRBV7-3,CASSYDRLPYEQYF
few,TRBJ2-5,TRBV18,CASSPGAQQETQYF
few,TRBJ2-7,TRBV27,CASSFAPGAYEQYF
few,TRBJ2-1,TRBV27,CASSRRTSWDEQFF
many,TRBJ2-3,TRBV7-2,CASSWADTQYF
many,TRBJ2-7,TRBV25-1,CASSVKDGTYEQYF
few,TRBJ2-1,TRBV5-1,CASSLMGSGGVDHNEQFF
.,TRBJ2-2,TRBV10-1,CASSPGQGQGGELFF